The 23 T cell receptor beta chains given below trace back to one sample, sequenced in a study of blood T cell repertoires in COVID-19. Sequenced by immunoSEQ multiplex PCR; TCRdb stores in-frame clones only, minus some. This sample has 45,000 to 55,000 clones, with 60% to 85% found just once. The sample comprised peripheral blood. Every receptor here comes from a human donor with active or convalescent COVID-19. The donor label of this sample is uncertain.

This chain connects TRBV29-1 to TRBJ2-5, with a weak D call TRBD1 (6 bases). The CDR3 extends over 14 amino acids. Germline V gene data show CDR1 as SQVTM and CDR2 as ANQGSEA. The ends were cut back, 1 base at V and 5 bases at J, with 14 bases in the middle. The CDR3 spells CSVEGQGIWETQYF. The CDR3 nucleotides are TGCAGCGTTGAAGGGCAGGGGATCTGGGAGACCCAGTACTTC.

This clone showed up just once. The chain has TRBV12-3 or TRBV12-4 and TRBJ2-5; D is unresolved. Trimming shortened V by 4 bases and J by 0 bases, and 6 bases separated the two germline ends. This CDR3 contains 13 residues. CDR3 sequence: CASSSEYQETQYF. The CDR3 nucleotides read TGTGCCAGCAGTTCCGAGTACCAAGAGACCCAGTACTTC.

V gene TRBV3-1 (or the pseudogene TRBV3-2) combines with J gene TRBJ2-1, with 7 bases lining up with TRBD2. Germline CDR1 is LGHDT and CDR2 is YNNKEL (reference sequence). The CDR3 length is 16 residues. V lost 1 base to trimming and J lost 4 bases; unmatched junction nucleotides: 7. This CDR3 is CASSQGMGEGYNEQFF. The CDR3 DNA reads TGTGCCAGCAGCCAAGGGATGGGGGAGGGATACAATGAGCAGTTCTTC.

The V gene is TRBV6-6, the J gene TRBJ1-5; D gene unclear. The CDR3 has 16 amino acids. Germline V gene lookup returns CDR1 MNHNY and CDR2 SVGAGI (reference sequence). The V gene lost 0 bases and the J gene lost 6 bases, with 15 bases spanning the gap. The CDR3, as DNA: TGTGCCAGCAGTTACTCGGGCGGGCTTCCTGCTCAGCCCCAGCATTTT. Translated: CASSYSGGLPAQPQHF.

The chain has TRBV7-2 and TRBJ2-2; TRBD2 aligns across 9 bases. V gave up 5 bases and J gave up 7 bases; unmatched junction bases: 11. Germline-derived CDR1 and CDR2 are SGHTA and FQGNSA. The CDR3 covers 16 residues. The CDR3 DNA follows: TGTGCCAGCAGCCCCTACGGCGGGAGGGCCGACGGGGAGCTGTTTTTT. This sequence encodes CASSPYGGRADGELFF. The variable domain in full, completed from reference TRBV7-2 and TRBJ2-2, reads GAGVSQSPSNKVTEKGKDVELRCDPISGHTALYWYRQSLGQGLEFLIYFQGNSAPDKSGLPSDRFSAERTGGSVSTLTIQRTQQEDSAVYLCASSPYGGRADGELFFGEGSRLTVL.

J is TRBJ1-2 and V is TRBV19; D not certain. This CDR3 is built from 15 residues. With 0 bases removed from V and 1 base from J, the gap between germline ends came to 9 bases. Germline V lookup: CDR1 LNHDA, CDR2 SQIVND (reference sequence). The CDR3 protein is CASSIDTVRNYGYTF. The CDR3 bases are TGTGCCAGTAGTATAGATACAGTCCGTAACTATGGCTACACCTTC.

This rearrangement joins TRBV19 to TRBJ1-4, with 7 positions matching TRBD1. CDR1 and CDR2 (germline): LNHDA, SQIVND (reference sequence). V was clipped by 6 bases and J by 7 bases; unmatched bases: 11. CDR3 length: 15 residues. CDR3 sequence reads: CASSPSAGGSEKLFF. DNA for the CDR3: TGTGCCAGTAGCCCCTCTGCAGGGGGAAGTGAAAAACTGTTTTTT.

V usage is TRBV5-8 and J usage is TRBJ1-2; D gene ambiguous. V lost 0 bases and J lost 8, with 8 bases in between. This CDR3 has 12 amino acids. Germline CDR1 and CDR2: SGHTS and YDEGEE. The CDR3 nucleotides read TGTGCCAGCAGCTTGGGTACTATAGGCTACACCTTC. This sequence encodes CASSLGTIGYTF.

The chain recombines TRBV10-3 with TRBJ1-2; D might be TRBD1 (5 bases). There are 14 residues in the CDR3. The V gene's germline CDR1 is ENHRY and CDR2 SYGVKD. Trimming left V 2 bases short and J 1 base short, with 8 bases between. CDR3: CAISEIQDNYGYTF. The CDR3 DNA sequence: TGTGCCATCAGTGAGATACAGGATAACTATGGCTACACCTTC.

The V gene is TRBV6-2 or TRBV6-3, the J gene TRBJ1-5; D ambiguous. The germline CDR1 and CDR2 sequences are MNHEY and SVGEGT. There are 14 residues in the CDR3. V lost 6 bases, J lost 2 bases, and 11 bases lay in between. DNA of the CDR3: TGTGCCAGCAGCAACCCTCCGGGCAATCAGCCCCAGCATTTT. This codes for CASSNPPGNQPQHF.

This clone was detected only a few times. The chain employs TRBV5-5 and TRBJ2-5; the D gene is possibly TRBD1 (5 bases). The V and J ends lost 1 base and 4 bases respectively, with 11 bases between them. The CDR3 loop spans 14 amino acids. Germline V gives CDR1 SGHKS, CDR2 YYEKEE (reference sequence). In DNA, the CDR3 is TGTGCCAGCAGCTTGTTCAGGGCTGGAGAGACCCAGTACTTC. Translation: CASSLFRAGETQYF.

V and J are TRBV5-8 and TRBJ2-7; no firm D call. CDR1 is SGHTS, CDR2 YDEGEE, per germline. V shed 0 bases and J shed 1 base, with 5 bases lying between them. This CDR3 comprises 13 residues. CDR3 bases: TGTGCCAGCAGCTTGGCAGGATCCTACGAGCAGTACTTC. Translating it yields CASSLAGSYEQYF.

V gene TRBV6-5 combines with J gene TRBJ2-5; 9 bases are shared with TRBD1. Germline V lookup: CDR1 MNHEY, CDR2 SVGAGI. Trimming cost V 6 bases and J 2 bases; bases outside gene matches: 4. The CDR3 contains 14 residues. CDR3 loop: CASRKGQGQETQYF. In DNA form, the CDR3 reads TGTGCCAGCAGAAAAGGACAGGGGCAAGAGACCCAGTACTTC.

Judged by abundance, this clone is medium-sized (0.01 to 0.1%). This sequence joins TRBV4-2 and TRBJ1-3; TRBD1 matches at 10 bases. There are 17 residues in the CDR3. Per germline, CDR1 LGHNA and CDR2 YNFKEQ. V gave up 4 bases and J gave up 3 bases; unmatched junction bases: 9. CDR3 nucleotide sequence: TGTGCCAGCAGCCTTGACAGGGGGCAGATGGGTGGAAACACCATATATTTT. Translated, it gives CASSLDRGQMGGNTIYF.

This chain uses TRBV24-1 with TRBJ2-3, with D hard to call. This CDR3 is built from 11 residues. Trimming stripped 5 bases from V and 3 bases from J, with 2 bases between. Germline V gene lookup returns CDR1 KGHDR and CDR2 SFDVKD. Written as DNA, the CDR3 is TGTGCCACCAGTGCAACAGATACGCAGTATTTT. This translates into CATSATDTQYF.

The chain links TRBV30 to TRBJ1-5, with TRBD1 as a possible D gene (5 bases). The CDR3 sequence is 14 residues long. The V and J ends lost 3 bases and 5 bases respectively, with 14 bases between them. Germline CDR1 is GTSNPN and CDR2 is SVGIG (reference sequence). The chain's CDR3 is CAWSVGTSDQPQHF. The CDR3, as DNA: TGTGCCTGGAGCGTCGGGACTTCCGATCAGCCCCAGCATTTT.

In this sample, this clone turned up a few times. This sequence joins TRBV9 and TRBJ1-5, with D unclear. The CDR3 has 15 amino acids. V gave up 0 bases and J gave up 6 bases, with 13 bases separating them. In germline, CDR1 is SGDLS, CDR2 YYNGEE. DNA for the CDR3: TGTGCCAGCAGCGTAGGGGCTACCGACGCTCAGCCCCAGCATTTT. It translates to CASSVGATDAQPQHF.

This chain links TRBV19 with TRBJ2-7, with 7 nucleotides matching TRBD2. Germline V gives CDR1 LNHDA, CDR2 SQIVND (reference sequence). This CDR3 contains 15 residues. J was trimmed by 5 bases and V by 3 bases; bases with no gene match: 10. The CDR3 loop is CASSMYATSHDEQYF. CDR3 in DNA: TGTGCCAGTAGTATGTACGCGACTAGCCACGACGAGCAGTACTTC.

The rearrangement uses TRBV6-5 and TRBJ1-3; D is perhaps TRBD1 (6 bases). V shed 6 bases and J shed 1 base, with 10 bases lying between them. The CDR3 length is 14 residues. Germline assignment: CDR1 MNHEY and CDR2 SVGAGI. The CDR3 coding sequence is TGTGCCAGCAGCCCAGACAGGTCTGGAAACACCATATATTTT. Amino acids: CASSPDRSGNTIYF.

Points on this clone: The junction shows a germline mismatch at one end, possibly a read error. The CDR3 DNA sequence: TGCGCCAGCTACAGGGAACAAGGGCATGGCCACACCTTC. This codes for CASYREQGHGHTF. This chain uses TRBV5-1 with TRBJ1-2; possibly TRBD1 for D (6 bases). CDR3 size: 13 residues. Per germline, CDR1 SGHRS and CDR2 YFSETQ.

The V call is TRBV4-2, the J call TRBJ2-7; the match to TRBD2 covers 7 bases. The CDR3 has 16 amino acids. Per germline, CDR1 LGHNA and CDR2 YNFKEQ. Losses at the gene ends were 4 bases for V and 0 bases for J; bases not matched to a gene: 9. Here the CDR3 DNA reads TGTGCCAGCAGCCCACCGGTCGGCGGGAGCTCCTACGAGCAGTACTTC. It is translated as CASSPPVGGSSYEQYF.

This clone has a handful of counts. The chain couples TRBV19 to TRBJ2-7, with TRBD2 matching over 12 bases. Trimming removed 5 bases from V and 2 bases from J; junction bases left unmatched: 4. This CDR3 is 15 amino acids long. In germline, CDR1 is LNHDA, CDR2 SQIVND (reference sequence). As DNA, the CDR3 is TGTGCCAGTAGTCCCTGGACTAGCGGGACCTACGAGCAGTACTTC. It specifies CASSPWTSGTYEQYF.

This chain connects TRBV7-3 to TRBJ2-4; perhaps TRBD2 as D (6 bases). The CDR3 covers 15 residues. Germline values: CDR1 SGHTA, CDR2 FQGTGA. Trimming left V 2 bases short and J 4 bases short, with 12 bases between. The CDR3 region is CASSLDPRGKNIQYF. The CDR3 DNA reads TGTGCCAGCAGCTTAGACCCCCGGGGGAAAAACATTCAGTACTTC.